This TCR beta chain was retrieved from a study of blood T cell repertoires in COVID-19. At the level of the study: Whether acute or convalescent, the COVID-19 samples came from the United States, Italy and Spain. Nucleic acid was either cDNA or gDNA, and it came from T cells, B-cell-depleted T cells, or PBMCs.

In the study's own analysis: Nucleated cell number was recorded as an estimate derived from reference gene primer amplification. Data came from immunoSEQ multiplex PCR; TCRdb stores just in-frame clones and leaves some out. That table gives V, J and clone size, and the DNA gave D and trimming. The table shows about 270,000 clones, with more than 75% occurring only once. This clone appeared a few times. This CDR3 is 15 amino acids long. The V gene lost 1 base and the J gene lost 11 bases, with 18 bases spanning the gap. The V gene's germline CDR1 is SEHNR and CDR2 FQNEAQ (reference sequence). The material sequenced was peripheral blood. The chain uses TRBV7-9 and TRBJ1-5; no firm D call. The TCR sequence derives from a man aged 40-49 years with active or convalescent COVID-19. This CDR3 reads CASSLGVGGLAAQHF. As DNA, the CDR3 is TGTGCCAGCAGCTTAGGGGTCGGAGGGCTGGCGGCCCAGCATTTT.